These T cell receptor beta chains were read from a single sample in a study of cytomegalovirus exposure and HLA in healthy donors. Assay: immunoSEQ multiplex PCR; the TCRdb copy retains only in-frame clones and omits some. The sample lists about 200,000 clones; around 85% were seen once. Sequenced input: PBMCs. All receptors come from a man over 45 in good health and CMV-seronegative. Each CDR3 is given with its conserved first and last residue. The D gene is left open where the match is weak. Rows may omit the clone size; those that give it use once, few, many or a size class.

15,TRBV7-6,TRBJ1-1,few,-,CASSLGSQGNTEAFF,TGTGCCAGCAGCTTAGGGAGCCAGGGGAACACTGAAGCTTTCTTT
17,TRBV5-1,TRBJ2-3,-,TRBD2,CASSLGGLAGTTDTQYF,TGCGCCAGCAGCTTGGGGGGACTAGCGGGGACCACAGATACGCAGTATTTT
20,TRBV18,TRBJ1-1,-,TRBD1,CASSPLRASGQVESNTEAFF,TGTGCCAGCTCACCACTTCGTGCCTCGGGACAGGTCGAGTCGAACACTGAAGCTTTCTTT
12,TRBV2,TRBJ2-3,-,-,CASSRDAGTQYF,TGTGCCAGCAGTCGCGACGCGGGCACGCAGTATTTT
15,TRBV5-1,TRBJ1-1,-,TRBD1,CASQIRGGQNTEAFF,TGCGCCAGTCAAATCCGAGGGGGCCAGAACACTGAAGCTTTCTTT
13,TRBV14,TRBJ1-2,-,-,CASSLTASYGYTF,TGTGCCAGCAGCTTGACCGCTAGCTATGGCTACACCTTC
14,TRBV28,TRBJ2-3,-,-,CASSPIGDTDTQYF,TGTGCCAGCAGCCCTATAGGGGACACAGATACGCAGTATTTT
14,TRBV9,TRBJ2-1,-,-,CASSPTSSYNEQFF,TGTGCCAGCAGCCCCACCAGCTCCTACAATGAGCAGTTCTTC
14,TRBV27,TRBJ2-7,few,TRBD2,CASSRDGRAYEQYF,TGTGCCAGCAGTCGCGACGGGAGGGCCTACGAGCAGTACTTC
14,TRBV9,TRBJ1-1,few,TRBD1,CASSVGTGNTEAFF,TGTGCCAGCAGCGTCGGGACAGGGAACACTGAAGCTTTCTTT
15,TRBV27,TRBJ2-2,-,-,CASSLPTSGTGELFF,TGTGCCAGCAGTTTACCCACTTCAGGGACCGGGGAGCTGTTTTTT
16,TRBV5-1,TRBJ2-3,-,TRBD2,CASSLDGREGSDTQYF,TGCGCCAGCAGCTTGGATGGGCGGGAGGGTTCAGATACGCAGTATTTT
15,TRBV10-3,TRBJ2-7,-,-,CAISDILSPSYEQYF,TGTGCCATCAGTGACATCCTTTCTCCAAGCTACGAGCAGTACTTC
16,TRBV4-2,TRBJ2-6,once,-,CASSQDFGTGANVLTF,TGTGCCAGCAGCCAAGATTTCGGTACTGGGGCCAACGTCCTGACTTTC
16,TRBV28,TRBJ2-3,once,-,CASRPPGLTSTDTQYF,TGTGCCAGCAGACCCCCTGGACTGACTAGCACAGATACGCAGTATTTT
13,TRBV6-5,TRBJ2-3,few,-,CASRRDSTDTQYF,TGTGCCAGCAGAAGGGACTCCACAGATACGCAGTATTTT
14,TRBV5-1,TRBJ2-5,-,TRBD1,CASSFNRGVETQYF,TGCGCCAGCAGCTTTAACAGGGGGGTAGAGACCCAGTACTTC
15,TRBV6-5,TRBJ2-3,-,-,CASTLGPGGTDTQYF,TGTGCCAGCACGCTCGGGCCCGGGGGCACAGATACGCAGTATTTT
14,TRBV18,TRBJ2-5,once,TRBD2,CASSLTSGRETQYF,TGTGCCAGCTCCCTGACTAGCGGGAGAGAGACCCAGTACTTC
14,TRBV29-1,TRBJ2-3,-,TRBD1,CSVLTGVSTDTQYF,TGCAGCGTACTGACAGGGGTGAGCACAGATACGCAGTATTTT
13,TRBV7-9,TRBJ2-2,few,-,CASSDSGAGELFF,TGTGCCAGCAGCGATAGCGGAGCCGGGGAGCTGTTTTTT
15,TRBV4-2,TRBJ2-5,-,TRBD2,CASSQGTSGQETQYF,TGTGCCAGCAGCCAAGGAACTAGCGGGCAAGAGACCCAGTACTTC
14,TRBV7-9,TRBJ1-4,-,TRBD1,CASSLGTGGEKLFF,TGTGCCAGCAGCTTAGGGACAGGGGGTGAAAAACTGTTTTTT
15,TRBV5-6,TRBJ2-1,-,TRBD1,CASSSDRDRPHEQFF,TGTGCCAGCAGCTCCGACCGGGACAGGCCTCATGAGCAGTTCTTC
15,TRBV7-2,TRBJ1-4,few,TRBD1,CASSLGGTVNEKLFF,TGTGCCAGCAGCTTAGGGGGGACAGTTAATGAAAAACTGTTTTTT
15,TRBV5-4,TRBJ1-1,-,-,CASSFGGVANTEAFF,TGTGCCAGCAGCTTTGGGGGGGTAGCAAACACTGAAGCTTTCTTT
17,TRBV30,TRBJ2-4,-,TRBD2,CAWSARASGLAKNIQYF,TGTGCCTGGAGCGCAAGAGCTAGCGGGTTAGCCAAAAACATTCAGTACTTC
14,TRBV30,TRBJ2-2,-,-,CAWSVLATTGELFF,TGTGCCTGGAGTGTCCTAGCGACCACCGGGGAGCTGTTTTTT
12,TRBV5-6,TRBJ1-2,-,TRBD1,CASSSGGYGYTF,TGTGCCAGCAGCTCAGGGGGATATGGCTACACCTTC
15,TRBV19,TRBJ1-3,-,-,CASSIAGGFGNTIYF,TGTGCCAGTAGTATAGCGGGGGGCTTCGGAAACACCATATATTTT
15,TRBV19,TRBJ2-7,-,TRBD1,CASSGGQGISYEQYF,TGTGCCAGTAGCGGCGGACAGGGGATTTCCTACGAGCAGTACTTC
15,TRBV6-5,TRBJ2-7,-,TRBD1,CASSRPGTGRYEQYF,TGTGCCAGCAGTCGCCCCGGGACAGGGCGATACGAGCAGTACTTC
15,TRBV28,TRBJ1-4,-,TRBD1,CASSLSQGGREKLFF,TGTGCCAGCAGTTTATCGCAGGGGGGACGTGAAAAACTGTTTTTT